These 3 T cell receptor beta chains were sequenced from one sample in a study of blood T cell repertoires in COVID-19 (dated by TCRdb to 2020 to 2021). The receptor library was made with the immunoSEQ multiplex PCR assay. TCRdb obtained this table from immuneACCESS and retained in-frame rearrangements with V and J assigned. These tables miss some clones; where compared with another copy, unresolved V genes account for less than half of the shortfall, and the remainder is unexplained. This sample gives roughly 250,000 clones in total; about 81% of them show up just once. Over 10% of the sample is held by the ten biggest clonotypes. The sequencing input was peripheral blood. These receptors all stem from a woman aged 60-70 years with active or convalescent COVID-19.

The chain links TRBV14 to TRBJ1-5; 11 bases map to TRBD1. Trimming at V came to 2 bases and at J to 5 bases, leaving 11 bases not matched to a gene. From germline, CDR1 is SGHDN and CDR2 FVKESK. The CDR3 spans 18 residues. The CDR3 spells CASSQRKGDRGKYQPQHF. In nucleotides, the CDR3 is TGTGCCAGCAGCCAACGTAAAGGGGACAGGGGGAAATATCAGCCCCAGCATTTT.

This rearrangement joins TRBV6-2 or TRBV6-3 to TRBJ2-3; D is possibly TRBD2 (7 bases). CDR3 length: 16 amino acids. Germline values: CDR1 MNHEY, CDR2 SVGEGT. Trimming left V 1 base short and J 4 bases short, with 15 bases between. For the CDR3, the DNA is TGTGCCAGCAGTTACTGGGGGGCGGGGGATTCAGATACGCAGTATTTT. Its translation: CASSYWGAGDSDTQYF.

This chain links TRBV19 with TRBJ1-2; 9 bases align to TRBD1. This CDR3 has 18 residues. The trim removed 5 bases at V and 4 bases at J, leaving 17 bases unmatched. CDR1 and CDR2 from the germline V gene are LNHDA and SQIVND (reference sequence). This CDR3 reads CASSPQLGGTGSAYGYTF. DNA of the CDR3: TGTGCCAGTAGTCCCCAACTGGGCGGGACAGGGTCGGCCTATGGCTACACCTTC.